Below, 25 T cell receptor beta chains from the same sample are listed, as sequenced in a study of cytomegalovirus exposure and HLA in healthy donors. PCR employed 60 Vbeta and 13 Jbeta primers. Some clones are missing from TCRdb's copy, which holds only in-frame ones; the method was immunoSEQ multiplex PCR. The table has about 150,000 clones, roughly 85% seen once; the top ten hold 6% to 7.5%. Sequences were obtained from PBMCs. The source is a man aged 35-49 years in good health and CMV-seropositive.

The V and J genes are TRBV29-1 and TRBJ2-5; D unclear. The germline gives CDR1 SQVTM, CDR2 ANQGSEA. The CDR3 extends over 10 amino acids. V shed 5 bases and J shed 3 bases, with 4 bases lying between them. CDR3 DNA: TGCAGCGTTTTAAAAGAGACCCAGTACTTC. This translates into CSVLKETQYF.

V usage is TRBV7-7 and J usage is TRBJ2-7, with TRBD2 matching over 7 bases. V was clipped by 1 base and J by 2 bases; unmatched bases: 5. Germline values: CDR1 SSHAT, CDR2 FNYEAQ (reference sequence). CDR3 length equals 15 residues. The CDR3 loop reads CASSLDAGETYEQYF. The CDR3, as DNA: TGTGCCAGCAGCTTAGACGCGGGAGAAACCTACGAGCAGTACTTC.

The chain uses TRBV18 and TRBJ1-1; 8 positions agree with TRBD1. Unmatched junction bases numbered 4, after V lost 6 bases and J lost 7 bases. Germline V gene lookup returns CDR1 KGHSH and CDR2 LQKENI. CDR3 length: 12 residues. The CDR3 sequence is CASSPGTGEAFF. Written as DNA, the CDR3 is TGTGCCAGCTCCCCCGGGACAGGTGAAGCTTTCTTT.

The chain recombines TRBV5-4 with TRBJ1-2, with a tentative D call TRBD1 (5 bases). Germline CDR1 reads SGHNT; CDR2 reads YYREEE (reference sequence). The length of the CDR3 is 14 residues. V lost 0 bases and J lost 4, with 10 bases in between. CDR3 amino acids: CASSLVTGVYGYTF. For the CDR3, the DNA is TGTGCCAGCAGCTTGGTCACAGGCGTCTATGGCTACACCTTC.

This clone has a handful of counts. The V gene is TRBV29-1, the J gene TRBJ1-2, with unresolved D. V was cut by 4 bases and J by 8 bases, with 11 bases left in between. Per the germline V gene, CDR1 is SQVTM and CDR2 is ANQGSEA. The length of the CDR3 is 11 residues. The CDR3, as DNA: TGCAGCGTTGGAGCTCACGGGGGCTACACCTTC. It is translated as CSVGAHGGYTF.

The chain has TRBV5-1 and TRBJ2-7; the match to TRBD2 covers 7 bases. Germline V gene sequence: CDR1 SGHRS, CDR2 YFSETQ. The CDR3 sequence is 13 residues long. V lost 1 base to trimming and J lost 6 bases; unmatched junction nucleotides: 4. CDR3 nucleotides: TGCGCCAGCAGCTTGCCTAGCGGTTTCGAGCAGTACTTC. Protein sequence: CASSLPSGFEQYF. Full variable domain (rest looked up from reference TRBV5-1 and TRBJ2-7): KAGVTQTPRYLIKTRGQQVTLSCSPISGHRSVSWYQQTPGQGLQFLFEYFSETQRNKGNFPGRFSGRQFSNSRSEMNVSTLELGDSALYLCASSLPSGFEQYFGPGTRLTVT.

This chain uses TRBV5-6 with TRBJ1-4; 7 nucleotides agree with TRBD1. The CDR3 sequence is 15 residues long. V was clipped by 4 bases and J by 0 bases; unmatched bases: 3. Germline-derived CDR1 and CDR2 are SGHDT and YYEEEE. CDR3 region: CASSPDRATNEKLFF. CDR3 coding DNA: TGTGCCAGCAGCCCCGACAGGGCAACTAATGAAAAACTGTTTTTT. The whole variable domain, remainder taken from reference TRBV5-6 and TRBJ1-4, is DAGVTQSPTHLIKTRGQQVTLRCSPKSGHDTVSWYQQALGQGPQFIFQYYEEEERQRGNFPDRFSGHQFPNYSSELNVNALLLGDSALYLCASSPDRATNEKLFFGSGTQLSVL.

The rearrangement joins TRBV27 to TRBJ2-3, with D perhaps matching TRBD2 (5 bases). V lost 4 bases and J lost 2, with 13 bases in between. Germline V gene data show CDR1 as MNHEY and CDR2 as SMNVEV (reference sequence). This CDR3 contains 15 residues. The CDR3 reads CASSYGVLDTDTQYF. CDR3 sequence (DNA): TGTGCCAGCAGTTACGGGGTTCTAGACACAGATACGCAGTATTTT.

This sequence joins TRBV28 and TRBJ1-2; D is unresolved. Germline lookup yields CDR1 MDHEN and CDR2 SYDVKM. The CDR3 is 14 residues long. Between the trimmed V and J ends, which lost 5 bases and 6 bases, there was a span of 16 bases. CDR3 protein: CASSTPSRGDGYTF. In DNA form, the CDR3 reads TGTGCCAGCAGTACCCCGTCCCGGGGAGATGGCTACACCTTC.

This chain links TRBV29-1 with TRBJ1-1; D is ambiguous. Germline V gene data show CDR1 as SQVTM and CDR2 as ANQGSEA. V was clipped by 5 bases and J by 0 bases, with 13 bases between them. This CDR3 contains 14 residues. CDR3 sequence (DNA): TGCAGCGTTCAAAATGGGCGCCTGAACACTGAAGCTTTCTTT. It is translated as CSVQNGRLNTEAFF.

As regards this clone: Relative to the germline gene, one junction end is altered; a read error may explain this. The chain has TRBV11-2 and TRBJ2-4, with 8 bases matching TRBD2. This CDR3 has 12 residues. Germline V gene lookup returns CDR1 SGHAT and CDR2 FQNNGV. The CDR3 DNA sequence: TGTACCAGCAGCTTAGATTGGACTAGCCTGAACTTC. Its translation is CTSSLDWTSLNF.

This sequence joins TRBV5-1 and TRBJ2-3; the D gene is possibly TRBD2 (5 bases). Per germline, CDR1 SGHRS and CDR2 YFSETQ. The CDR3 is made up of 14 amino acids. V lost 2 bases and J 4 bases, leaving 11 bases between the germline ends. CDR3 loop: CASSFLRAADTQYF. The CDR3, as DNA: TGCGCCAGCAGCTTTTTGCGGGCCGCAGATACGCAGTATTTT.

The rearrangement joins TRBV7-8 to TRBJ1-1; 8 nucleotides line up with TRBD1. Germline V CDR1 and CDR2: SGHVS, FQNEAQ. Trimming at V came to 4 bases and at J to 10 bases, leaving 11 bases not matched to a gene. The CDR3 contains 14 residues. The CDR3 region is CASSSPQGGPGAFF. The CDR3 DNA reads TGTGCCAGCAGCTCACCACAGGGGGGGCCGGGAGCTTTCTTT.

This clone was detected a few times. The chain carries TRBV5-1 and TRBJ2-7, with a weak D call TRBD2 (5 bases). Germline V gene sequence: CDR1 SGHRS, CDR2 YFSETQ. V was pared by 4 bases and J by 7 bases, with 12 bases between. CDR3 size: 12 residues. CDR3 region: CASSRGVREQYF. CDR3 bases: TGCGCCAGCAGCCGGGGAGTTCGGGAGCAGTACTTC.

J is TRBJ2-7 and V is TRBV10-3, with a weak D call TRBD1 (6 bases). Germline loops: CDR1 ENHRY, CDR2 SYGVKD. CDR3 length: 13 amino acids. V shed 8 bases and J shed 2 bases, with 13 bases lying between them. DNA for the CDR3: TGTGCCATCCAATTCGACAGGACCTACGAGCAGTACTTC. This sequence encodes CAIQFDRTYEQYF.

The chain combines TRBV6-1 with TRBJ1-2; 7 bases are shared with TRBD1. Per germline, CDR1 MNHNS and CDR2 SASEGT. Losses at the gene ends were 2 bases for V and 7 bases for J; bases not matched to a gene: 4. The CDR3 is 13 amino acids. For the CDR3, the DNA is TGTGCCAGCAGTGAAAGGGACAGCTTTGGCTACACCTTC. Its translation: CASSERDSFGYTF.

The chain uses TRBV5-1 and TRBJ2-5; D is possibly TRBD2 (5 bases). The CDR3 runs to 12 residues. With 4 bases removed from V and 9 bases from J, the gap between germline ends came to 13 bases. From germline, CDR1 is SGHRS and CDR2 YFSETQ. CDR3 sequence reads: CASSPEPGAQYF. The CDR3, as DNA: TGCGCCAGCAGCCCCGAGCCCGGGGCCCAGTACTTC.

This clone was detected only a few times. The chain is built from TRBV7-9 and TRBJ1-5; 7 bases fit TRBD1. J was trimmed by 10 bases and V by 4 bases; bases with no gene match: 13. The CDR3 consists of 15 residues. Germline-derived CDR1 and CDR2 are SEHNR and FQNEAQ (reference sequence). The CDR3, as DNA: TGTGCCAGCAGCTCTGTTGACAGGGAAGTCGGTCCCCAGCATTTT. Protein sequence: CASSSVDREVGPQHF.

The chain joins TRBV19 to TRBJ2-1; D possibly corresponds to TRBD2 (5 bases). The CDR3 extends over 14 amino acids. V lost 5 bases, J lost 3 bases, and 11 bases lay in between. Germline V gives CDR1 LNHDA, CDR2 SQIVND (reference sequence). CDR3 sequence reads: CASSLPGSYNEQFF. The CDR3 DNA reads TGTGCCAGTAGTTTACCGGGAAGCTACAATGAGCAGTTCTTC.

The gene calls are TRBV11-2 and TRBJ2-1, with 7 bases fitting TRBD2. CDR1 is SGHAT and CDR2 is FQNNGV in the germline V gene. Losses at the gene ends were 1 base for V and 4 bases for J; bases not matched to a gene: 4. There are 15 residues in the CDR3. The CDR3 nucleotides read TGTGCCAGCAGCTTAGTGACTAGCTCATACAATGAGCAGTTCTTC. The encoded protein is CASSLVTSSYNEQFF.

The rearrangement uses TRBV28 and TRBJ2-3; D may be TRBD1 (6 bases). Germline CDR1 and CDR2: MDHEN and SYDVKM. This CDR3 spans 14 amino acids. V was trimmed by 3 bases and J by 2 bases, leaving 9 bases between them. The CDR3 DNA follows: TGTGCCAGCAGTTTCGCAGGGGTCACAGATACGCAGTATTTT. It encodes CASSFAGVTDTQYF.

The V call is TRBV28, the J call TRBJ1-5; 10 nucleotides line up with TRBD1. The CDR3 covers 16 residues. Per germline, CDR1 MDHEN and CDR2 SYDVKM. V trimming: 7 bases; J trimming: 2 bases; junction bases outside the gene matches: 8. CDR3 bases: TGTGCCAGCACGATGACAGGGGGCCGGGGCAATCAGCCCCAGCATTTT. Amino acid sequence: CASTMTGGRGNQPQHF. Based on the CDR3 plus reference TRBV28 and TRBJ1-5, the full variable domain is DVKVTQSSRYLVKRTGEKVFLECVQDMDHENMFWYRQDPGLGLRLIYFSYDVKMKEKGDIPEGYSVSREKKERFSLILESASTNQTSMYLCASTMTGGRGNQPQHFGDGTRLSIL.

The chain couples TRBV10-1 to TRBJ1-5, with D uncertain. V was cut by 0 bases and J by 7 bases, with 4 bases left in between. CDR1 is WNHNN, CDR2 SYGVQD, per germline (reference sequence). The CDR3 covers 12 residues. CDR3 nucleotides: TGCGCCAGCAGTGAGTCAAGCCAGCCCCAGCATTTT. This sequence encodes CASSESSQPQHF.

This sequence joins TRBV4-1 and TRBJ2-7, with 10 nucleotides matching TRBD1. After removal of 4 bases from V and 3 bases from J, the junction contained 6 bases not matched to a gene. CDR3 length: 15 residues. Germline V lookup: CDR1 MGHRA, CDR2 YSYEKL. For the CDR3, the DNA is TGCGCCAGCAGCCCCCTCCGGACAGGGGGCTACGAGCAGTACTTC. This gives the protein CASSPLRTGGYEQYF.

V usage is TRBV30 and J usage is TRBJ2-7; 9 bases line up with TRBD2. The junction had 5 bases not matched to a gene; V was cut back by 5 bases and J by 0 bases. There are 14 residues in the CDR3. Germline values: CDR1 GTSNPN, CDR2 SVGIG (reference sequence). This CDR3 reads CAWETSGFSYEQYF. The CDR3 DNA reads TGTGCCTGGGAAACTAGCGGGTTCTCCTACGAGCAGTACTTC.